Presented here are 32 T cell receptor beta chains from one specimen sequenced in a study of early T cells in non-severe SARS-CoV-2 infection (dated by TCRdb to the early 2020s). Receptor amplification or capture employed 5' RACE. The instrument given in TCRdb is NextSeq 500. Using fastp trimming at Q25 and MiXCR clonotype assembly, TCRdb reanalyzed the public sequencing data and kept in-frame beta chains. Under each unique CDR3 protein, matching rows form one entry showing the most common genes and DNA. A total of more than 20,000 distinct CDR3 sequences appear in this sample, approximately 3.9% of them only once. Around 4.8% of the sample lies in the top ten. Sample: whole blood. The receptors here all came from an adult who was a healthcare worker with PCR-confirmed SARS-CoV-2 infection or an uninfected control (not recorded which).

CDR3 residues: CASRPVGVVRKTEAFF. The CDR3 DNA sequence: TGTGCCAGCAGACCCGTGGGTGTGGTTCGGAAAACTGAAGCTTTCTTT. The V and J genes are TRBV27 and TRBJ1-1; no firm D call. CDR3 length: 16 amino acids. Trimming removed 6 bases from V and 5 bases from J, with 22 bases in between. Germline V CDR1 and CDR2: MNHEY, SMNVEV (reference sequence).

In its sample, this clonotype was seen many times. DNA for the CDR3: TGCGCCAGCAGACAGTCTGATACGCAGTATTTT. Amino acids: CASRQSDTQYF. The rearrangement uses TRBV10-2 and TRBJ2-3; D uncertain. The V and J ends lost 6 bases and 6 bases respectively, with 7 bases between them. CDR3 length equals 11 residues. The germline V gene has CDR1 WSHSY and CDR2 SAAADI.

Ten or more counts support this clonotype. This rearrangement joins TRBV3-1 to TRBJ2-7; no clear D. The CDR3 length is 11 residues. Germline V gene sequence: CDR1 LGHDT, CDR2 YNNKEL (reference sequence). The V gene lost 3 bases and the J gene lost 6 bases, with 6 bases spanning the gap. The CDR3: CASSHFSEQYF. The DNA for the CDR3 is TGTGCCAGCAGCCACTTCAGCGAGCAGTACTTC.

The gene calls are TRBV28 and TRBJ2-6; unclear D gene. V lost 1 base and J 0 bases, leaving 4 bases between the germline ends. Germline CDR1 and CDR2: MDHEN and SYDVKM. The CDR3 is made up of 15 amino acids. The CDR3 region is CASSLFSSGANVLTF. The CDR3 DNA sequence: TGTGCCAGCAGTTTATTTAGCTCTGGGGCCAACGTCCTGACTTTC.

The CDR3 loop reads CASGQTTYEQYF. For the CDR3, the DNA is TGTGCCTCCGGACAGACTACCTACGAGCAGTACTTC. The chain carries TRBV3-1 and TRBJ2-7; D may be TRBD1 (6 bases). Germline loops: CDR1 LGHDT, CDR2 YNNKEL (reference sequence). CDR3 length equals 12 residues. V was trimmed by 11 bases and J by 2 bases, leaving 13 bases between them.

This clonotype was observed many times. The CDR3 DNA follows: TGTGCCAGCAGTTGGGACTATCCTCCCTACGAGCAGTACTTC. The encoded protein is CASSWDYPPYEQYF. J is TRBJ2-7 and V is TRBV6-2 or TRBV6-3; 7 nucleotides agree with TRBD2. CDR1 is MNHEY, CDR2 SVGEGT, per germline. V dropped 4 bases and J dropped 2; count of bases not matched to a gene: 5. CDR3 size: 14 residues.

This clonotype was seen ten or more times. V gene TRBV28 combines with J gene TRBJ1-1; D call uncertain. This CDR3 spans 14 amino acids. The V gene lost 4 bases and the J gene lost 1 base, with 10 bases spanning the gap. Germline loops: CDR1 MDHEN, CDR2 SYDVKM. CDR3 sequence (DNA): TGTGCCAGCAGTTCATCGGCGGGGAACACTGAAGCTTTCTTT. Protein sequence: CASSSSAGNTEAFF.

The table lists this clonotype with many counts. CDR3 region: CASSPRRGQGAYEQYF. The CDR3 coding sequence is TGTGCCAGCAGTCCCCGGCGAGGACAGGGGGCCTACGAGCAGTACTTC. This sequence joins TRBV28 and TRBJ2-7; 10 nucleotides line up with TRBD1. This CDR3 region has 16 residues. V shed 5 bases and J 2 bases; nucleotides not matched to a gene: 9. Per germline, CDR1 MDHEN and CDR2 SYDVKM.

The table lists this clonotype with a few counts. This chain's CDR3 is CASSYDRDFYTF. The DNA for the CDR3 is TGTGCCAGCAGTTACGACCGGGACTTCTACACCTTC. V is TRBV6-5 and J is TRBJ1-2, with a possible D match to TRBD1 (5 bases). Germline loops: CDR1 MNHEY, CDR2 SVGAGI. This CDR3 comprises 12 residues. With 2 bases removed from V and 10 bases from J, the gap between germline ends came to 11 bases.

This clonotype was detected only a few times. V gene TRBV29-1 combines with J gene TRBJ1-1, with D possibly matching TRBD1 (5 bases). Germline V lookup: CDR1 SQVTM, CDR2 ANQGSEA. There are 12 residues in the CDR3. Trimming removed 4 bases at V and 1 base at J, with 7 bases between. CDR3: CSVVGGNTEAFF. The DNA of the CDR3 is TGCAGCGTTGTCGGGGGGAACACTGAAGCTTTCTTT.

This clonotype was observed many times. The chain combines TRBV20-1 with TRBJ1-2; D gene unclear. This CDR3 is 13 amino acids long. V lost 1 base to trimming and J lost 4 bases, with 10 bases between them. Germline-derived CDR1 and CDR2 are DFQATT and SNEGSKA (reference sequence). The DNA of the CDR3 is TGCAGTGCTAGAGGAGCCAGGTCCTATGGCTACACCTTC. Translating gives CSARGARSYGYTF.

This clonotype was counted many times. V is TRBV28 and J is TRBJ1-3, with D unresolved. This CDR3 spans 14 amino acids. CDR1 is MDHEN, CDR2 SYDVKM, per germline. V lost 2 bases and J 0 bases, leaving 5 bases between the germline ends. The CDR3 DNA sequence: TGTGCCAGCAGTTTAAGAGTCTCTGGAAACACCATATATTTT. Its translation: CASSLRVSGNTIYF.

At least ten counts were recorded for this clonotype. Here the CDR3 DNA reads TGTGCCAGCAGCAGGGTAGCGACCCAAGAGACCCAGTACTTC. Translated: CASSRVATQETQYF. The chain recombines TRBV28 with TRBJ2-5; D is perhaps TRBD1 or TRBD2 (5 bases each). In germline, CDR1 is MDHEN, CDR2 SYDVKM. The CDR3 is 14 amino acids. V was shortened by 6 bases and J by 1 base, with 12 bases between the two germline ends.

This clonotype has ten or more counts. This rearrangement joins TRBV24-1 to TRBJ1-1; unclear D gene. The CDR3 sequence is 12 residues long. V lost 8 bases and J 4 bases, leaving 10 bases between the germline ends. Germline V gene lookup returns CDR1 KGHDR and CDR2 SFDVKD. This CDR3 is CATTPRSTEAFF. In DNA, the CDR3 is TGTGCCACCACTCCTAGGAGCACTGAAGCTTTCTTT.

This clonotype was seen ten or more times. V and J are TRBV28 and TRBJ2-3; 11 nucleotides agree with TRBD2. The trim removed 3 bases at V and 3 bases at J, leaving 8 bases unmatched. There are 17 residues in the CDR3. CDR1 MDHEN and CDR2 SYDVKM come from the germline V gene. The CDR3 spells CASSFLTSGSGTDTQYF. CDR3 nucleotides: TGTGCCAGCAGTTTCCTCACTAGCGGGAGTGGAACAGATACGCAGTATTTT.

This clonotype was counted at least ten times. The chain joins TRBV6-1 to TRBJ1-3; possible D gene TRBD1, 5 bases. The CDR3 runs to 14 residues. Germline lookup yields CDR1 MNHNS and CDR2 SASEGT. With 7 bases removed from V and 7 bases from J, the gap between germline ends came to 17 bases. The CDR3 DNA is TGTGCCAGCACTCACAGGTTTTCGGGTAACACCATATATTTT. The encoded protein is CASTHRFSGNTIYF.

This clonotype was seen ten or more times. The rearrangement joins TRBV24-1 to TRBJ2-2; the D is unclear. CDR1 KGHDR and CDR2 SFDVKD come from the germline V gene. Trimming took off 4 bases at V and 3 bases at J, with 17 bases between the two ends. This CDR3 spans 17 amino acids. CDR3 in DNA: TGTGCCACCAGTGACCCCTTAATGGCAGGCGACACCGGGGAGCTGTTTTTT. The encoded protein is CATSDPLMAGDTGELFF.

This clonotype was seen more than once but under ten times. This chain uses TRBV20-1 with TRBJ2-7; D not certain. The V end was cut by 0 bases, the J end by 0 bases, with 12 bases between. CDR1 and CDR2 from the germline V gene are DFQATT and SNEGSKA (reference sequence). The CDR3 has 15 amino acids. The CDR3 is CSARDAIAPSYEQYF. CDR3 DNA sequence: TGCAGTGCTAGAGATGCCATAGCCCCCTCCTACGAGCAGTACTTC.

This clonotype was observed many times. This sequence joins TRBV5-1 and TRBJ1-2, with 10 bases fitting TRBD1. Germline V gene data show CDR1 as SGHRS and CDR2 as YFSETQ. V trimming: 0 bases; J trimming: 8 bases; junction bases outside the gene matches: 13. The CDR3 is made up of 17 amino acids. The CDR3 nucleotides are TGCGCCAGCAGCTTGGGGCGGGCCGACAGGGGGCTTGGAGGCTACACCTTC. This codes for CASSLGRADRGLGGYTF.

The chain employs TRBV18 and TRBJ1-1, with 7 bases that match TRBD1. This CDR3 contains 14 residues. Trimming at V came to 6 bases and at J to 4 bases, leaving 8 bases not matched to a gene. CDR1 is KGHSH, CDR2 LQKENI, per germline. CDR3 coding DNA: TGTGCCAGCTCCCCAAGACAGGGTACCACTGAAGCTTTCTTT. The encoded protein is CASSPRQGTTEAFF.

In its sample, this clonotype was seen many times. This rearrangement joins TRBV19 to TRBJ2-5, with TRBD1 matching 8 bases. Germline-derived CDR1 and CDR2 are LNHDA and SQIVND (reference sequence). J lost 3 bases, V lost 6 bases, and 6 bases had no gene match. The CDR3 runs to 14 residues. The CDR3 protein is CASRPGTGEETQYF. CDR3 in DNA: TGTGCCAGTAGACCTGGGACAGGAGAAGAGACCCAGTACTTC.

This clonotype was counted many times. This chain connects TRBV6-5 to TRBJ2-1, with D maybe TRBD2 (6 bases). This CDR3 has 14 amino acids. V was pared by 8 bases and J by 3 bases, with 14 bases between. Germline V CDR1 and CDR2: MNHEY, SVGAGI. CDR3 sequence (DNA): TGTGCCAGCCGGGGGACTCAGTACTACAATGAGCAGTTCTTC. Amino acid sequence: CASRGTQYYNEQFF.

At least ten counts were recorded for this clonotype. The V call is TRBV6-1, the J call TRBJ1-6, with D hard to call. V dropped 11 bases and J dropped 4 bases, with 12 bases sitting between them. CDR3 length: 13 residues. Germline assignment: CDR1 MNHNS and CDR2 SASEGT. CDR3 nucleotides: TGTGCCGGGCAAGGACGGTATAATTCACCCCTCCACTTT. Protein sequence: CAGQGRYNSPLHF.

This clonotype came up many times. The CDR3 sequence is CASSSGQNTGELFF. Here the CDR3 DNA reads TGCGCCAGCAGTTCGGGACAGAACACCGGGGAGCTGTTTTTT. The chain employs TRBV5-1 and TRBJ2-2; tentatively, D is TRBD1 (6 bases). Germline CDR1 SGHRS, CDR2 YFSETQ. The germline V and J ends were trimmed by 5 bases and 1 base, with 9 bases remaining between them. CDR3 length: 14 residues.

This clonotype was seen ten or more times. The chain uses TRBV21-1 and TRBJ2-7; the tabulated D call, TRBD1, remains unverified against the DNA. TRBV21-1 is described as a pseudogene. The CDR3 length is 15 residues. In DNA, the CDR3 is TGTGCCAGCAGCGCAAAGGGTTGGGACAGGGACGAGCAGTACTTC. It yields the protein CASSAKGWDRDEQYF.

This clonotype was seen at least ten times. The chain links TRBV20-1 to TRBJ2-7, with no clear D. The germline V gene encodes CDR1 DFQATT and CDR2 SNEGSKA (reference sequence). The V gene lost 3 bases and the J gene lost 1 base, with 10 bases spanning the gap. The length of the CDR3 is 13 residues. The CDR3 sequence: CSASPTPSYEQYF. CDR3 sequence (DNA): TGCAGTGCTAGCCCGACACCTTCCTACGAGCAGTACTTC.

This clonotype has more than one count but fewer than ten. The chain combines TRBV19 with TRBJ2-7; 7 nucleotides align to TRBD1. This CDR3 region has 13 residues. The V and J ends lost 5 bases and 3 bases, in that order; junction bases with no gene match: 4. Germline values: CDR1 LNHDA, CDR2 SQIVND (reference sequence). The chain's CDR3 is CASSPGGIYEQYF. Written as DNA, the CDR3 is TGTGCCAGTAGTCCAGGGGGAATCTACGAGCAGTACTTC. The full variable domain, with the rest looked up from reference TRBV19 and TRBJ2-7, is DGGITQSPKYLFRKEGQNVTLSCEQNLNHDAMYWYRQDPGQGLRLIYYSQIVNDFQKGDIAEGYSVSREKKESFPLTVTSAQKNPTAFYLCASSPGGIYEQYFGPGTRLTVT.

In this sample, this clonotype turned up many times. This chain links TRBV20-1 with TRBJ2-1; 12 bases align to TRBD2. V shed 3 bases, J shed 10 bases, and the junction held 7 bases outside the gene matches. CDR3 size: 14 residues. The germline CDR1 and CDR2 sequences are DFQATT and SNEGSKA (reference sequence). The chain's CDR3 is CSARSGLAGWEQFF. The CDR3 nucleotides read TGCAGTGCTAGGTCCGGACTAGCGGGATGGGAGCAGTTCTTC.

The chain recombines TRBV3-1 with TRBJ2-5, with 8 bases identical to TRBD1. Trimming removed 4 bases from V and 7 bases from J; junction bases left unmatched: 5. The CDR3 length is 13 residues. Germline CDR1 reads LGHDT; CDR2 reads YNNKEL (reference sequence). Written as DNA, the CDR3 is TGTGCCAGCAGCCCCGGACAGGGAGGGACCCAGTACTTC. Translating it yields CASSPGQGGTQYF.

This clonotype was counted at least ten times. V and J are TRBV2 and TRBJ2-3; 7 positions agree with TRBD2. The V segment lost 2 bases and the J segment 0 bases; nucleotides outside the gene matches: 8. Per the germline V gene, CDR1 is SNHLY and CDR2 is FYNNEI. This CDR3 is 17 amino acids long. CDR3 nucleotide sequence: TGTGCCAGCAGTGAATTAGCCCGGACTAGTAGCACAGATACGCAGTATTTT. It yields the protein CASSELARTSSTDTQYF.

Ten or more counts support this clonotype. The chain links TRBV20-1 to TRBJ2-1; 11 positions agree with TRBD2. In germline, CDR1 is DFQATT, CDR2 SNEGSKA (reference sequence). Losses at the gene ends were 5 bases for V and 2 bases for J; bases not matched to a gene: 2. The CDR3 runs to 14 residues. CDR3 sequence: CSAGSGRAYNEQFF. In DNA form, the CDR3 reads TGCAGTGCTGGTAGCGGGAGGGCCTACAATGAGCAGTTCTTC.

The chain employs TRBV6-6 and TRBJ2-4, with a weak D call TRBD1 (6 bases). The CDR3 extends over 15 amino acids. Trimming took off 5 bases at V and 3 bases at J, with 14 bases between the two ends. Per germline, CDR1 MNHNY and CDR2 SVGAGI (reference sequence). The CDR3 loop reads CASSQQGLGKNIQYF. The CDR3 DNA sequence: TGTGCCAGCAGTCAACAGGGTCTAGGCAAAAACATTCAGTACTTC.